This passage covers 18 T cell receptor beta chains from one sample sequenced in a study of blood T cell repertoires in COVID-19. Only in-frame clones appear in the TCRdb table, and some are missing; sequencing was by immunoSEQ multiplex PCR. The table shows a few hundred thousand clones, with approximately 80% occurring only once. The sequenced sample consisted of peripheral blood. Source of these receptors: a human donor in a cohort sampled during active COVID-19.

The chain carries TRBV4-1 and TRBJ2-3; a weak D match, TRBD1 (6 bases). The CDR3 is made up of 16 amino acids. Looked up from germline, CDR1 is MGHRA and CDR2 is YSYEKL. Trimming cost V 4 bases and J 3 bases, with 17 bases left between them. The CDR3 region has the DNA TGCGCCAGCAGCCCAACGGACAGACCCAGGACAGATACGCAGTATTTT. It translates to CASSPTDRPRTDTQYF.

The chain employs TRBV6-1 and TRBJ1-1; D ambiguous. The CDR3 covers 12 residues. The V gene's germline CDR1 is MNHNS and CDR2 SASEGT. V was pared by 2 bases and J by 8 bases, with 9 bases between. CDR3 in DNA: TGTGCCAGCAGTGAATACCCCAGGGAAGCTTTCTTT. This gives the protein CASSEYPREAFF.

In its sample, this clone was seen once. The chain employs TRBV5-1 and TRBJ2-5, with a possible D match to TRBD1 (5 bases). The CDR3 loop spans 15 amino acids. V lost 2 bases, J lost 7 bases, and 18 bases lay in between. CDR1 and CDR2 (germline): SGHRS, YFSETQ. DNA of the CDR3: TGCGCCAGCAGCTTCCACCTAGGACAATCTCCGACCCAGTACTTC. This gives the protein CASSFHLGQSPTQYF. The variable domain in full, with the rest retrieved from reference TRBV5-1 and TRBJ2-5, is KAGVTQTPRYLIKTRGQQVTLSCSPISGHRSVSWYQQTPGQGLQFLFEYFSETQRNKGNFPGRFSGRQFSNSRSEMNVSTLELGDSALYLCASSFHLGQSPTQYFGPGTRLLVL.

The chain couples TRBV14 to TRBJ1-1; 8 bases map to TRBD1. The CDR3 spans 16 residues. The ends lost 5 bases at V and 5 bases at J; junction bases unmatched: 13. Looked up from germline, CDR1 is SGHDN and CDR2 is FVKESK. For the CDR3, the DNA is TGTGCCAGCAGCAGGACAGGGAGGTTATTCGGGACTGAAGCTTTCTTT. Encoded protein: CASSRTGRLFGTEAFF.

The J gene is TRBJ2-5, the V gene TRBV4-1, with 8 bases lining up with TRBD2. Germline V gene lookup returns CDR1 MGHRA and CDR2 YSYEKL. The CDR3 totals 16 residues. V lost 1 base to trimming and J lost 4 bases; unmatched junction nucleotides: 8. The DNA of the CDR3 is TGCGCCAGCAGCCAAGGGTATGGGACTAGTGCAGAGACCCAGTACTTC. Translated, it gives CASSQGYGTSAETQYF.

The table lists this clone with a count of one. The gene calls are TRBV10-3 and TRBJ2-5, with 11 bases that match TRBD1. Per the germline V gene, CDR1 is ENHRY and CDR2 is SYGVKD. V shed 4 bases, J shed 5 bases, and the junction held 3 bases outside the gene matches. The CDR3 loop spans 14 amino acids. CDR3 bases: TGTGCCATCAGTGGGACAGGGGGCTTGGAGACCCAGTACTTC. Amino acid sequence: CAISGTGGLETQYF.

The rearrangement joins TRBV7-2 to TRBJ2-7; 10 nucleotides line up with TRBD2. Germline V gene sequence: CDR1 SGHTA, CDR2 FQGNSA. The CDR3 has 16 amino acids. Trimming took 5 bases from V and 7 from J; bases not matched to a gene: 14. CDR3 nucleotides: TGTGCCAGCAGCCCGTACGTGGGAGCGGGGGGGCCTGAGCAGTACTTC. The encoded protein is CASSPYVGAGGPEQYF. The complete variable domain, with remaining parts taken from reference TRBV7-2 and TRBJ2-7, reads GAGVSQSPSNKVTEKGKDVELRCDPISGHTALYWYRQSLGQGLEFLIYFQGNSAPDKSGLPSDRFSAERTGGSVSTLTIQRTQQEDSAVYLCASSPYVGAGGPEQYFGPGTRLTVT.

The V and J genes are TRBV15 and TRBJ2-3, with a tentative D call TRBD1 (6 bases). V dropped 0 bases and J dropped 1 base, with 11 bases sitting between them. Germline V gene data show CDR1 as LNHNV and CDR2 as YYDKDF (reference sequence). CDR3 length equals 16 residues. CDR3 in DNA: TGTGCCACCAGCAGAGATGGGGGCCTCGGCACAGATACGCAGTATTTT. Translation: CATSRDGGLGTDTQYF.

The CDR3 region has the DNA TGTGCCAGCAGTCCAACCGGGACTAGCGGGAGTTCCCGCGAGCAGTACTTC. Translated, it gives CASSPTGTSGSSREQYF. This sequence joins TRBV7-2 and TRBJ2-7; 14 bases map to TRBD2. V dropped 6 bases and J dropped 6; count of bases not matched to a gene: 13. From germline, CDR1 is SGHTA and CDR2 FQGNSA. The CDR3 spans 17 residues.

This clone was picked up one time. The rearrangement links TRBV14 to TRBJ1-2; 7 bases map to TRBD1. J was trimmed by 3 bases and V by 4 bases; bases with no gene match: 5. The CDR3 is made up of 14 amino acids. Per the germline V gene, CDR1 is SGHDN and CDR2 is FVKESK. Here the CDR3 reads CASSPGTAYYGYTF. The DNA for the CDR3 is TGTGCCAGCAGCCCCGGGACAGCATACTATGGCTACACCTTC. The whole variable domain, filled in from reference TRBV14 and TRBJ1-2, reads EAGVTQFPSHSVIEKGQTVTLRCDPISGHDNLYWYRRVMGKEIKFLLHFVKESKQDESGMPNNRFLAERTGGTYSTLKVQPAELEDSGVYFCASSPGTAYYGYTFGSGTRLTVV.

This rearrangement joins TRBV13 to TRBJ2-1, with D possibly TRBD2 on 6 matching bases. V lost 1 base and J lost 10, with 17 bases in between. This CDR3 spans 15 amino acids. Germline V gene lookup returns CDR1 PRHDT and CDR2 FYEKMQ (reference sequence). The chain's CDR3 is CASSLELPGEREQFF. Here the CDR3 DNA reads TGTGCCAGCAGCTTAGAGCTCCCGGGAGAAAGAGAGCAGTTCTTC.

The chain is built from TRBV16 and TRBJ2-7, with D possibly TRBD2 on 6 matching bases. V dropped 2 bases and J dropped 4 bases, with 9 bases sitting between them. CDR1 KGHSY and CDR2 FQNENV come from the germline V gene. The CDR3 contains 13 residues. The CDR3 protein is CASSQPGGYEQYF. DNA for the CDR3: TGTGCCAGCAGCCAACCCGGGGGTTACGAGCAGTACTTC.

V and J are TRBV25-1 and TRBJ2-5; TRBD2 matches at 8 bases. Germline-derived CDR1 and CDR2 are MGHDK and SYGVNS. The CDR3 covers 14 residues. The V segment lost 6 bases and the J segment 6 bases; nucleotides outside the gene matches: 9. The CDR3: CASSGAGEEKTQYF. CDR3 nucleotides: TGTGCCAGCAGCGGAGCGGGAGAGGAAAAGACCCAGTACTTC.

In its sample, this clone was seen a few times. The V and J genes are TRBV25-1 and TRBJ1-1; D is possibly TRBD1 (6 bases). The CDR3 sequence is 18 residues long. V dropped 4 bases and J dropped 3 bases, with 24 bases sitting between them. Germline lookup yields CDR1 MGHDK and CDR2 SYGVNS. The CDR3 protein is CASSGAWGPPEMYTEAFF. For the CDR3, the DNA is TGTGCCAGCAGTGGGGCCTGGGGGCCCCCTGAGATGTACACTGAAGCTTTCTTT.

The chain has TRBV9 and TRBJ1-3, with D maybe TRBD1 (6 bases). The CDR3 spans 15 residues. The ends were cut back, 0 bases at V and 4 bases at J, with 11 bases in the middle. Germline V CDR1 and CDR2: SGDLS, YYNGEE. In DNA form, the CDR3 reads TGTGCCAGCAGCGTAGGACAGGTGGACGGAAACACCATATATTTT. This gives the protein CASSVGQVDGNTIYF.

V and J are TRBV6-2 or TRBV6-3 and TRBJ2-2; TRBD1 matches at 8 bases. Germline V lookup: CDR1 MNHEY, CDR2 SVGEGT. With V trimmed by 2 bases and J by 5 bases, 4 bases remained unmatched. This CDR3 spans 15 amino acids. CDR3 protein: CASSYVRQGTGELFF. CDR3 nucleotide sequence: TGTGCCAGCAGTTACGTGAGACAGGGGACCGGGGAGCTGTTTTTT.

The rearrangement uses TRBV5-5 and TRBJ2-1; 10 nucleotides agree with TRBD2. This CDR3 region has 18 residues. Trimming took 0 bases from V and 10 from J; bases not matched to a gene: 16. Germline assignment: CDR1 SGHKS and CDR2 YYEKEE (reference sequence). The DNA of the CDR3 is TGTGCCAGCAGCTTGGTCCAGTGGGGTACTAGCGGGGTGAGGGAGCAGTTCTTC. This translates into CASSLVQWGTSGVREQFF.

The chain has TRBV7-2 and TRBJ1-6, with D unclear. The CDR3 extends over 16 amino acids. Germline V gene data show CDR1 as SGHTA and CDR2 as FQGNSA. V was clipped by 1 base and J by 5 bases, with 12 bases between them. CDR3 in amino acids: CASSLGRYPNNSPLHF. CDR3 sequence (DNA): TGTGCCAGCAGCTTAGGGCGGTACCCTAATAATTCACCCCTCCACTTT.